Given below is one TCR beta chain in context. Its antigen is as yet unknown. The PCR used 60 Vbeta and 13 Jbeta primers. Only in-frame clones appear in the TCRdb table, and some are missing; sequencing was by immunoSEQ multiplex PCR. With under 200,000 clones in the sample, the ten largest clones hold less than 0.95%. Trimming removed 1 base from V and 5 bases from J, with 5 bases in between. Germline values: CDR1 MGHRA, CDR2 YSYEKL. This CDR3 is 12 amino acids long. These data are taken from a study of cytomegalovirus exposure and HLA in healthy donors. Study overall: Within the Caucasian-associated ancestry cluster were more than 75% of the approximately 400 genotyped donors. Whole-study results and caveats: Previous analysis showed most TCR beta V segments were productive about 87% or about 30% of the time. Most subjects' HLA-A and HLA-B alleles were reportedly predicted from TCR beta sequences. When a later analysis was performed, an Asian-associated ancestry cluster reportedly had fewer N-insertions than the roughly 730-donor mean.

The rearrangement uses TRBV4-1 and TRBJ1-1; D is ambiguous. Sequencing was carried out using PBMCs. This sequence originates from a woman between 18 and 29 years old in good health and CMV-seropositive. The DNA of the CDR3 is TGCGCCAGCAGCCAAGGCCAGACTGAAGCTTTCTTT. It yields the protein CASSQGQTEAFF.